This entry lists 28 T cell receptor beta chains sequenced from one sample in a study of blood T cells in healthy people across ages. Combining a sample-barcoded 5' primer with a J-beta primer mix, a second PCR ran for roughly 6 to 12 cycles. In TCRdb, the 5' RACE reads were re-called with MiXCR into one record per CDR3 protein. The repertoire includes about 1 million distinct CDR3 sequences, 40% to 50% of them detected once, and approximately 20% sits in the top ten. The specimen sequenced was blood. These receptors all come from an older woman in good health.

This chain uses TRBV20-1 with TRBJ2-7; 7 bases fit TRBD2. V shed 3 bases and J 3 bases; nucleotides not matched to a gene: 8. CDR1 and CDR2 from the germline V gene are DFQATT and SNEGSKA (reference sequence). This CDR3 is built from 14 residues. CDR3 sequence (DNA): TGCAGTGCTAGTGACGGGAGGCACCACTACGAGCAGTACTTC. It yields the protein CSASDGRHHYEQYF.

This chain joins TRBV12-3 or TRBV12-4 and TRBJ1-6; 7 nucleotides match TRBD1. The CDR3 is 16 amino acids. V shed 2 bases, J shed 5 bases, and the junction held 6 bases outside the gene matches. The CDR3 region is CASSLYGGQHNSPLHF. CDR3 DNA sequence: TGTGCCAGCAGTTTATACGGGGGACAGCATAATTCACCCCTCCACTTT.

This chain links TRBV19 with TRBJ2-2, with D possibly matching TRBD1 (6 bases). The germline CDR1 and CDR2 sequences are LNHDA and SQIVND (reference sequence). V shed 5 bases and J shed 4 bases, with 17 bases lying between them. The CDR3 is 16 residues long. This CDR3 reads CASSRAQGAGTGELFF. The DNA of the CDR3 is TGTGCCAGTAGTCGCGCACAGGGTGCGGGCACCGGGGAGCTGTTTTTT.

This rearrangement joins TRBV27 to TRBJ2-1, with TRBD2 matching 8 bases. Trimming at V came to 7 bases and at J to 8 bases, leaving 4 bases not matched to a gene. The CDR3 runs to 12 residues. CDR1 is MNHEY, CDR2 SMNVEV, per germline (reference sequence). The CDR3: CASKAGGHEQFF. CDR3 bases: TGTGCCAGCAAGGCGGGAGGCCATGAGCAGTTCTTC.

Details on this clonotype: This may be a read error: a much more frequent sequence differs by one nucleotide. The chain recombines TRBV6-5 with TRBJ1-1; no firm D call. The germline CDR1 and CDR2 sequences are MNHEY and SVGAGI. This CDR3 is built from 13 residues. The ends were cut back, 2 bases at V and 1 base at J, with 5 bases in the middle. CDR3 sequence reads: CASSYGRNTEAFF. The CDR3 DNA follows: TGTGCCAGCAGTTACGGGCGGAACACTGAAGCTTTCTTT.

This clonotype was seen a few times. The DNA for the CDR3 is TGTGCCACCAGTGATCACGGTGCGGTTGAGCAGTACTTC. Protein sequence: CATSDHGAVEQYF. The J gene is TRBJ2-7, the V gene TRBV24-1; D is unclear. CDR3 size: 13 residues. V gave up 3 bases and J gave up 7 bases, with 12 bases separating them. Germline assignment: CDR1 KGHDR and CDR2 SFDVKD.

The genes are TRBV7-9 and TRBJ2-1; no definite D call. This CDR3 comprises 12 residues. Germline lookup yields CDR1 SEHNR and CDR2 FQNEAQ (reference sequence). V was trimmed by 0 bases and J by 7 bases, leaving 4 bases between them. CDR3 region: CASSLAANEQFF. The CDR3 region has the DNA TGTGCCAGCAGCTTAGCCGCGAATGAGCAGTTCTTC.

In its sample, this clonotype was seen a few times. The chain is built from TRBV7-2 and TRBJ2-7; 9 nucleotides match TRBD2. The CDR3 runs 14 residues. Trimming removed 3 bases from V and 4 bases from J; junction bases left unmatched: 4. CDR1 and CDR2 from the germline V gene are SGHTA and FQGNSA. CDR3 in DNA: TGTGCCAGCAGCTTGACTAGCGGCCTTTACGAGCAGTACTTC. This sequence encodes CASSLTSGLYEQYF.

The chain couples TRBV20-1 to TRBJ2-1, with TRBD2 matching over 10 bases. Per the germline V gene, CDR1 is DFQATT and CDR2 is SNEGSKA (reference sequence). The CDR3 extends over 15 amino acids. The V gene end was trimmed by 4 bases and the J gene end by 10 bases; junction bases not matched to a gene: 13. In DNA form, the CDR3 reads TGCAGTGCTACCCCGATAGCGGGAGGTTCCTACGAGCAGTTCTTC. Translation: CSATPIAGGSYEQFF.

The chain employs TRBV10-3 and TRBJ2-3, with TRBD2 matching 9 bases. This CDR3 is built from 14 residues. CDR1 and CDR2 (germline): ENHRY, SYGVKD. Germline trimming cut 6 bases from V and 6 bases from J; bases unmatched to any gene: 7. The CDR3 sequence: CAIRADSGSDTQYF. Here the CDR3 DNA reads TGTGCCATCAGGGCCGATAGCGGGAGTGATACGCAGTATTTT.

The chain joins TRBV3-1 to TRBJ2-3, with TRBD2 identical over 11 bases. The CDR3 consists of 16 residues. The ends lost 3 bases at V and 5 bases at J; junction bases unmatched: 7. Per germline, CDR1 LGHDT and CDR2 YNNKEL (reference sequence). CDR3 nucleotide sequence: TGTGCCAGCAGCCATCGCCTAGCGGGAGGCGGAGATACGCAGTATTTT. Its translation is CASSHRLAGGGDTQYF.

V gene TRBV20-1 combines with J gene TRBJ2-7; 8 bases are shared with TRBD2. The CDR3 has 15 amino acids. V shed 0 bases, J shed 7 bases, and the junction held 11 bases outside the gene matches. The germline gives CDR1 DFQATT, CDR2 SNEGSKA (reference sequence). For the CDR3, the DNA is TGCAGTGCTAGAGATCCGAGCGGGAGAGGATATGAGCAGTACTTC. It is translated as CSARDPSGRGYEQYF.

This clonotype was recorded a few times. The rearrangement joins TRBV6-6 to TRBJ2-7; tentatively, D is TRBD2 (5 bases). CDR1 MNHNY and CDR2 SVGAGI come from the germline V gene (reference sequence). V was clipped by 2 bases and J by 4 bases, with 15 bases between them. The CDR3 contains 15 residues. CDR3 amino acids: CASSYLSLRGYEQYF. The CDR3 nucleotides are TGTGCCAGCAGTTACCTCAGTCTTCGGGGATACGAGCAGTACTTC.

The chain couples TRBV12-3 or TRBV12-4 to TRBJ2-3; D might be TRBD1 or TRBD2, each matching 5 bases. The CDR3 runs to 17 residues. Between the trimmed V and J ends, which lost 3 bases and 2 bases, there was a span of 18 bases. Here the CDR3 reads CASSLKKGRVDTDTQYF. CDR3 DNA sequence: TGTGCCAGCAGTTTGAAGAAGGGGCGGGTGGACACAGATACGCAGTATTTT.

This clonotype was observed many times. V usage is TRBV29-1 and J usage is TRBJ2-7; D gene uncertain. Trimming pared 8 bases from V and 1 base from J, leaving 12 bases between. Germline V gene data show CDR1 as SQVTM and CDR2 as ANQGSEA. CDR3 length equals 12 residues. CDR3 in amino acids: CSSFDGSYEQYF. The CDR3 DNA reads as TGCAGCTCTTTCGACGGTTCCTACGAGCAGTACTTC.

CDR3 in amino acids: CASSKARSDGYTF. CDR3 bases: TGTGCCAGCAGCAAAGCTCGGAGTGATGGCTACACCTTC. The rearrangement links TRBV21-1 to TRBJ1-2. TRBV21-1 counts as a pseudogene. This CDR3 is built from 13 residues.

There are a few counts of this clonotype. The chain uses TRBV7-6 and TRBJ2-7, with D maybe TRBD1 (6 bases). CDR1 and CDR2 (germline): SGHVS, FNYEAQ. This CDR3 is 14 amino acids long. Trimming removed 1 base from V and 2 bases from J, with 9 bases in between. The CDR3: CASSLEQGTYEQYF. CDR3 bases: TGTGCCAGCAGCTTAGAGCAGGGGACCTACGAGCAGTACTTC. Filled out from reference TRBV7-6 and TRBJ2-7, the complete variable domain reads GAGVSQSPRYKVTKRGQDVALRCDPISGHVSLYWYRQALGQGPEFLTYFNYEAQQDKSGLPNDRFSAERPEGSISTLTIQRTEQRDSAMYRCASSLEQGTYEQYFGPGTRLTVT.

V is TRBV6-1 and J is TRBJ2-7, with TRBD1 matching 9 bases. The J call may be mistaken, given a closer DNA end match to TRBJ2-5. Germline V gene sequence: CDR1 MNHNS, CDR2 SASEGT. CDR3 length: 14 amino acids. As DNA, the CDR3 is TGTGCCAGCAGACGGGACAGGGTAAAGGAGACCCAGTACTTC. The encoded protein is CASRRDRVKETQYF.

This clonotype has only one observation. The CDR3 protein is CASSFSGQGTYEQYF. The CDR3 DNA reads as TGTGCCAGCAGCTTCTCCGGACAGGGTACCTACGAGCAGTACTTC. The chain combines TRBV7-9 with TRBJ2-7; 8 bases fit TRBD1. This CDR3 has 15 residues. V dropped 3 bases and J dropped 2; count of bases not matched to a gene: 6. Germline values: CDR1 SEHNR, CDR2 FQNEAQ (reference sequence).

The chain employs TRBV6-1 and TRBJ1-4; no clear D gene. Germline-derived CDR1 and CDR2 are MNHNS and SASEGT. This CDR3 spans 14 amino acids. Trimming took off 2 bases at V and 8 bases at J, with 12 bases between the two ends. The CDR3 protein is CASSEPGWSEKLFF. DNA for the CDR3: TGTGCCAGCAGTGAACCGGGCTGGAGCGAAAAACTGTTTTTT.

This chain connects TRBV20-1 to TRBJ2-1; D may match TRBD1 or TRBD2 (5 bases each). This CDR3 is built from 14 residues. Germline assignment: CDR1 DFQATT and CDR2 SNEGSKA (reference sequence). Trimming shortened V by 5 bases and J by 3 bases, and 14 bases separated the two germline ends. CDR3 DNA: TGCAGTGCTGGAGGACACCTAATCTACAATGAGCAGTTCTTC. Translation gives CSAGGHLIYNEQFF.

The rearrangement joins TRBV6-1 to TRBJ2-2; a weak D match, TRBD2 (6 bases). The CDR3 has 17 amino acids. Trimming pared 2 bases from V and 7 bases from J, leaving 20 bases between. CDR1 MNHNS and CDR2 SASEGT come from the germline V gene. The CDR3 coding sequence is TGTGCCAGCAGTGAACGGGACGGAGGCCTGCGGGGCGGGGAGCTGTTTTTT. Amino acid sequence: CASSERDGGLRGGELFF.

This sequence joins TRBV5-1 and TRBJ2-7; D uncertain. The V gene lost 7 bases and the J gene lost 3 bases, with 14 bases spanning the gap. There are 13 residues in the CDR3. Germline V CDR1 and CDR2: SGHRS, YFSETQ. CDR3 in amino acids: CASQDPTLYEQYF. Here the CDR3 DNA reads TGCGCCAGCCAGGACCCAACACTCTACGAGCAGTACTTC.

This clonotype was counted a few times. The chain employs TRBV20-1 and TRBJ2-7; 14 positions agree with TRBD2. Germline CDR1 and CDR2: DFQATT and SNEGSKA (reference sequence). V lost 5 bases, J lost 4 bases, and 4 bases stayed unmatched. This CDR3 contains 14 residues. CDR3 sequence (DNA): TGCAGTGCTGGGACTAGCGGGAGAGTATACGAGCAGTACTTC. This codes for CSAGTSGRVYEQYF.

The V call is TRBV2, the J call TRBJ2-1; D could derive from TRBD1 or TRBD2 (5 bases each). The DNA end lines up better with TRBJ2-7; the J call may be wrong. This CDR3 comprises 14 residues. Germline CDR1 is SNHLY and CDR2 is FYNNEI. As DNA, the CDR3 is TGTGCCAGTACCTCCGGGGCCAACTACAATGAGCAGTACTTC. Translating it yields CASTSGANYNEQYF.

The CDR3 nucleotides read TGTGCCAGCAGCCAAGATCTTAAGAAGGCGGCTTTCTTT. Its protein product is CASSQDLKKAAFF. The chain has TRBV14 and TRBJ1-1, with D uncertain. The ends were cut back, 0 bases at V and 11 bases at J, with 13 bases in the middle. Germline loops: CDR1 SGHDN, CDR2 FVKESK. CDR3 length: 13 amino acids.

This clonotype has just a few counts. The V and J genes are TRBV27 and TRBJ2-1; 8 nucleotides agree with TRBD2. In germline, CDR1 is MNHEY, CDR2 SMNVEV (reference sequence). The J segment lost 10 bases and the V segment lost 2 bases, leaving 13 bases of the junction unmatched. The CDR3 is made up of 16 amino acids. CDR3 nucleotides: TGTGCCAGCAGTTTAAGCGGGCTAGCGGGTTTAAACGAGCAGTTCTTC. Its protein product is CASSLSGLAGLNEQFF.

The rearrangement joins TRBV27 to TRBJ2-1; 11 bases align to TRBD2. The DNA matches TRBJ2-7 better at its end, which makes the J call doubtful. This CDR3 contains 19 residues. Germline lookup yields CDR1 MNHEY and CDR2 SMNVEV (reference sequence). Here the CDR3 DNA reads TGTGCCAGCAGTCATCCCGGGACTAGCGGAGCGAGCTCCTACAATGAGCAGTACTTC. This sequence encodes CASSHPGTSGASSYNEQYF.